This T cell receptor beta chain came from a study of OX40 agonist ivuxolimab in advanced cancers. For the study in its entirety: Ivuxolimab, which targeted the costimulatory receptor OX40 (CD134), was an agonistic, fully human IgG2 monoclonal antibody. Intravenous ivuxolimab was administered to patients every 2 weeks at six dose levels: 0.01, 0.1, 0.3, 1.5, 3 and 10 mg/kg. Of the roughly 51 dose-escalation patients, hepatocellular carcinoma was present in roughly 19, melanoma in approximately 15, renal cell carcinoma in 9 and head and neck cancer in 9. In the dose-escalation cohort, around 80% of patients were male, and the mean age was around 60 years with a range of roughly 23 to 79. Prior anti-PD-1, anti-PD-L1 or anti-CTLA-4 therapy was permitted, and checkpoint inhibitors had been received by roughly two fifths of dose-escalation patients. Partial responses occurred in three dose-escalation patients, of whom one had hepatocellular carcinoma and two had cutaneous melanoma. The purpose of peripheral TCRbeta sequencing was to test whether ivuxolimab changed TCR sequence diversity and led to clonal T-cell expansion. The paper reports the monotherapy dose-escalation portion (N ≈ 50 patients) of the phase I ivuxolimab trial. Findings and caveats that apply to the study as a whole: Low levels of normalized T-cell clonal expansion were also shown by some nonresponding patients. After ivuxolimab, expanded clones were on average more numerous among CD8+ T cells than among CD4+ T cells. Which antigens the clonally expanded peripheral T cells were specific for was not determined. At doses from 0.1 to 3.0 mg/kg, clonal expansion was seen in both CD4+ and CD8+ blood T cells between baseline and week 6. In partial responders in the 0.1-3.0 mg/kg groups, normalized peripheral clonal expansion was found to be among the lowest, especially among CD8+ T cells.

The CDR3 has 12 amino acids, counting the end cysteine and phenylalanine. Left in the record is the CDR3 DNA by itself, 36 bases read in frame from the first base. Per the germline V gene (reference sequence), SEHNR is the CDR1 and FQNEAQ is the CDR2. A distance of 15 bases separates the germline ends of V and J, which lose 5 bases and 11 bases respectively. Turning to this clone: It lacks a known antigen. No base quality information exists; no much larger clone differs at one position.

Patients with a history of autoimmune disease or receiving systemic immunosuppression were excluded from the trial. Peripheral blood for TCR sequencing was drawn from every dose cohort at baseline, at cycle 4 day 1 and at cycle 7 day 1. The samples were drawn from a first-in-human, open-label, multicenter phase I dose-escalation trial of ivuxolimab. The trial enrolled adults with locally advanced or metastatic head and neck squamous cell, hepatocellular, melanoma or renal cell carcinoma. Before TCR sequencing, CD4+ T cells and CD8+ T cells were sorted from peripheral blood as separate populations. To sequence the TCRbeta CDR3 region, genomic DNA was isolated from the sorted cells. TCRbeta CDR3 regions were sequenced using the immunoSEQ Assay. TCRdb stores this immuneACCESS table with in-frame sequences only. Part of the clones is absent; in the studies checked, under half of the shortfall reflects unresolved V genes, and no reason is known for the rest. The sample table contains about 55,000 clones; only one count was recorded for more than 70% of them. The top ten clonotypes cover about 7% of the sample.

The source material was CD4+ or CD8+ T cells sorted from blood, sampled in a trial of the OX40 agonist ivuxolimab. The chain is assembled from TRBV7-9 and TRBJ1-1; the D gene lacks a confident call. The receptor comes from an adult with an advanced solid tumor such as melanoma, head and neck, liver or kidney cancer. CDR3 loop: CASSKSVGDAFF. The nucleotide sequence is TGTGCCAGCAGCAAGTCAGTAGGAGACGCTTTCTTT.